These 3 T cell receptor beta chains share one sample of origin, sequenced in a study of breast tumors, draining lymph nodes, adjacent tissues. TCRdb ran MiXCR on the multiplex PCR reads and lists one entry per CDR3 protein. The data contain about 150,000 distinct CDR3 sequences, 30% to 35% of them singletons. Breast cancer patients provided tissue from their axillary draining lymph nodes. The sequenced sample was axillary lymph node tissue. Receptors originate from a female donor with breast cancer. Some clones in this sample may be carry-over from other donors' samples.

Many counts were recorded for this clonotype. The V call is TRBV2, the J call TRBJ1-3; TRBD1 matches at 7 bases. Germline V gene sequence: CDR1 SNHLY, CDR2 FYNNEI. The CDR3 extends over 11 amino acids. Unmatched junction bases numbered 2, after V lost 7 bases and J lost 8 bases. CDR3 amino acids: CASKGAYTIYF. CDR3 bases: TGTGCCAGCAAGGGGGCGTACACCATATATTTT.

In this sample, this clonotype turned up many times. The CDR3 is CASSQDDRVRPYEQYV. The CDR3 nucleotides are TGCGCCAGCAGCCAAGATGATAGGGTTCGGCCCTACGAGCAGTACGTC. The chain links TRBV4-3 to TRBJ2-7; D remains unclear. Trimming took 0 bases from V and 2 from J, leaving 14 bases between them. Germline V gene lookup returns CDR1 LGHNA and CDR2 YSLEER. CDR3 length equals 16 residues.

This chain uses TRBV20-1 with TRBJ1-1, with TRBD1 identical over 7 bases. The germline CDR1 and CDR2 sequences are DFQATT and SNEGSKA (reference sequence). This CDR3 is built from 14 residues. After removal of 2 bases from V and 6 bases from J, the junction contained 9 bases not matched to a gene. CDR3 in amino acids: CSARLAGGRPEAFF. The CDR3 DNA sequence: TGCAGTGCTAGACTCGCAGGGGGTCGGCCTGAAGCTTTCTTT.